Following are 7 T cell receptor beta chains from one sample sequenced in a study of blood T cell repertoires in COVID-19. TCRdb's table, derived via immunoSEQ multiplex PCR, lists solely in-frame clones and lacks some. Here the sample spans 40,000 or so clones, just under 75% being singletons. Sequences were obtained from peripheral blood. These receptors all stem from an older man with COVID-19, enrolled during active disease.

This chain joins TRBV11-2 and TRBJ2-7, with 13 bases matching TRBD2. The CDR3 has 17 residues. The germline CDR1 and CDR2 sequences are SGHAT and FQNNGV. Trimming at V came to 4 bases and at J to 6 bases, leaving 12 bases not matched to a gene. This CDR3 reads CASSYPGLAGAISEQYF. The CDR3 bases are TGTGCCAGCAGCTACCCAGGACTAGCGGGAGCCATTTCCGAGCAGTACTTC.

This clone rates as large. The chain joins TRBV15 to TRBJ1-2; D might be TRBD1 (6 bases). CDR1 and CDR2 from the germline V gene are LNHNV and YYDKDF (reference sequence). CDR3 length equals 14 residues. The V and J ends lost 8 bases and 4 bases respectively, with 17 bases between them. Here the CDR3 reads CATRGAGDPYGYTF. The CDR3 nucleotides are TGTGCCACCCGTGGGGCAGGGGATCCCTATGGCTACACCTTC.

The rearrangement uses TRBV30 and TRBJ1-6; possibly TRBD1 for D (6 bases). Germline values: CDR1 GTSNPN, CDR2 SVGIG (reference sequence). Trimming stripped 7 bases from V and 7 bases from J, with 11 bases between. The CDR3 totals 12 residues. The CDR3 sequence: CASTGYNSPLHF. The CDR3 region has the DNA TGTGCCTCAACAGGGTACAATTCACCCCTCCACTTT.

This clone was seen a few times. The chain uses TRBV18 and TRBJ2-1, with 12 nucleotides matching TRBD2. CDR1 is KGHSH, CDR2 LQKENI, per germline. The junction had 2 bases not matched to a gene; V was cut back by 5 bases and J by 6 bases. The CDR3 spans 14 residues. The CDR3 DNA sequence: TGTGCCAGCTCAGGACTAGCGGGAAGCAATGAGCAGTTCTTC. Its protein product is CASSGLAGSNEQFF.

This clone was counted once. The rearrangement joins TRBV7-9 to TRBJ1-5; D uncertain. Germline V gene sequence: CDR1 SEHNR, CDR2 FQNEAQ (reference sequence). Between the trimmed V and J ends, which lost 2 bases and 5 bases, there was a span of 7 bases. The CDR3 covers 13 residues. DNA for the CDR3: TGTGCCAGCAGCTTAAGGAGGGATCAGCCCCAGCATTTT. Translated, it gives CASSLRRDQPQHF.

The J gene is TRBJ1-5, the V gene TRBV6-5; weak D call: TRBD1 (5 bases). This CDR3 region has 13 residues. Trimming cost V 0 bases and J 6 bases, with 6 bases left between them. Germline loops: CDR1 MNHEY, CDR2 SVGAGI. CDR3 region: CASSYSRGQPQHF. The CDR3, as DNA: TGTGCCAGCAGTTACTCAAGGGGTCAGCCCCAGCATTTT.

CDR3 amino acids: CATRRAPSYEQYF. The CDR3 nucleotides read TGTGCCACTAGGCGGGCTCCATCCTACGAGCAGTACTTC. This chain links TRBV28 with TRBJ2-7; TRBD2 is a possible D gene (5 bases). The V end lost 10 bases, the J end lost 1 base, and 14 bases lay between the germline ends. Germline V gives CDR1 MDHEN, CDR2 SYDVKM. The CDR3 loop spans 13 amino acids.